Given below is one T cell receptor (beta chain) in context. Its matching antigen is unknown. Every TCR beta cDNA library bore unique molecular identifiers. It was from roughly 0.93 to 9.6 million T cells that some 470,000 cDNA molecules came. TCRdb ran MiXCR on the PCR reads and lists one entry per CDR3 protein. Found here are hundreds of thousands of distinct CDR3 sequences, about 57% of them singletons; the top ten hold approximately 4.5%. The record originates from a study of post-analysis software for immune sequencing data. Study-wide context: The courses of disease that were included comprised relapsing-remitting, secondary progressive and progressive-relapsing multiple sclerosis. Broader study findings: Controls significantly exceeded multiple sclerosis patients in normalized Chao1 diversity. The study found TRBV5-6, TRBV5-1 and TRBV20-1 among about five TRBV segments more frequent in patients than controls.

In germline, CDR1 is ENHRY, CDR2 SYGVKD. The CDR3 totals 11 residues. This clonotype was obtained from a girl aged 5-17 years with multiple sclerosis. The sequenced material came from blood. This chain uses TRBV10-3 with TRBJ2-5; 7 bases match TRBD2. Matching the DNA end better, TRBJ2-7 makes the J call doubtful. The DNA of the CDR3 is TGTGCGGGGGGGAGTTCCAACGAGCAGTACTTC. Protein sequence: CAGGSSNEQYF.